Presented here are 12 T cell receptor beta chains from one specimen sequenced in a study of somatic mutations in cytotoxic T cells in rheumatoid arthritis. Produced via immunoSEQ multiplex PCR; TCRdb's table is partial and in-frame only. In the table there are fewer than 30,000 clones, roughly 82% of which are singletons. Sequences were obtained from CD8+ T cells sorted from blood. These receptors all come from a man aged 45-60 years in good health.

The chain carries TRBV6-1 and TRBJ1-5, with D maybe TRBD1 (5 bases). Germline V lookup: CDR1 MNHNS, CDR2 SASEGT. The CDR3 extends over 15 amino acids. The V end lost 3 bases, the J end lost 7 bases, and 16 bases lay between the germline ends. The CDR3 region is CASSDQGVGGQPQHF. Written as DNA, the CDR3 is TGTGCCAGCAGTGATCAAGGGGTTGGAGGACAGCCCCAGCATTTT.

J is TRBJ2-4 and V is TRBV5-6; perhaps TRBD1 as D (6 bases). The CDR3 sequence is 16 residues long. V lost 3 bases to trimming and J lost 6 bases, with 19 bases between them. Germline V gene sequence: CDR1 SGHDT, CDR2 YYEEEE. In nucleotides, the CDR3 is TGTGCCAGCAGCTCCCCGTCGACAGGAGATCGAAACATTCAGTACTTC. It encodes CASSSPSTGDRNIQYF.

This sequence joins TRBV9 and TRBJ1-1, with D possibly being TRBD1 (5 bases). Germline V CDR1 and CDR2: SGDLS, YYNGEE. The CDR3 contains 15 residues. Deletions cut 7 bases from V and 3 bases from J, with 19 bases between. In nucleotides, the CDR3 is TGTGCCAGCTCCACTAACGGGGGGGGATACACTGAAGCTTTCTTT. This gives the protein CASSTNGGGYTEAFF.

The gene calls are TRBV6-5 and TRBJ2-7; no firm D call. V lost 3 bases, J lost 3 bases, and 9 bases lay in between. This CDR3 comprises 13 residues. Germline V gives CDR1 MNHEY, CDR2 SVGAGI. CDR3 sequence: CASSYGTNYEQYF. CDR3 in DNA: TGTGCCAGCAGTTATGGAACCAACTACGAGCAGTACTTC.

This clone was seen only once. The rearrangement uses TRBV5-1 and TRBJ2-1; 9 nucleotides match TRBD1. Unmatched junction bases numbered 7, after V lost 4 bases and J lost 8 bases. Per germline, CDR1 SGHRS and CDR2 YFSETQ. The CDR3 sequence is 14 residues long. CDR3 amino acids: CASSTGTGWDEQFF. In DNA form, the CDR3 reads TGCGCCAGCAGCACAGGGACAGGGTGGGATGAGCAGTTCTTC.

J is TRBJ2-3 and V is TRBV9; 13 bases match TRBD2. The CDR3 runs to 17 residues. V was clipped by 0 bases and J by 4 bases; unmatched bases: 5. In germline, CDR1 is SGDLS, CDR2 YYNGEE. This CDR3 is CASSVAGLAGWSDTQYF. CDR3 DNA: TGTGCCAGCAGCGTAGCGGGACTAGCGGGATGGTCAGATACGCAGTATTTT.

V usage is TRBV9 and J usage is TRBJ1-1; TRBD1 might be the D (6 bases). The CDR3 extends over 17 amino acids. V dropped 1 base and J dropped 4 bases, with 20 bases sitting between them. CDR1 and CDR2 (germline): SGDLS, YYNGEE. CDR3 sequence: CASSVSAGAKWGTEAFF. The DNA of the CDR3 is TGTGCCAGCAGCGTATCGGCAGGGGCGAAATGGGGCACTGAAGCTTTCTTT.

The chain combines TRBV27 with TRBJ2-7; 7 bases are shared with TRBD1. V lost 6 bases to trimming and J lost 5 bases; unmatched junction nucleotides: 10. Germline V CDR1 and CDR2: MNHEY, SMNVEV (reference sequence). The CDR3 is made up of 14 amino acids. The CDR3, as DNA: TGTGCCAGCAGCCCAGACAGGGCAGTCCACGAGCAGTACTTC. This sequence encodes CASSPDRAVHEQYF.

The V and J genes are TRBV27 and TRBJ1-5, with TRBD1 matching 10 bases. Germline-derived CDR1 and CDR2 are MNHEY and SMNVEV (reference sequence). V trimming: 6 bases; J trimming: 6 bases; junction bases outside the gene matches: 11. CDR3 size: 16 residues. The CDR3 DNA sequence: TGTGCCAGCAGCCCAGGACAGGGGGAAGTTTCTCAGCCCCAGCATTTT. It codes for CASSPGQGEVSQPQHF.

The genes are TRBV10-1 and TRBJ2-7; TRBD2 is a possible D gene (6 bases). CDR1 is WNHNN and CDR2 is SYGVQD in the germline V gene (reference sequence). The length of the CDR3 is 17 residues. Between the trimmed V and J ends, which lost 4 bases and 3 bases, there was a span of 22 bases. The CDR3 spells CASSGTTDKKYYYEQYF. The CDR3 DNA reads TGCGCCAGCAGTGGGACTACAGATAAAAAATACTACTACGAGCAGTACTTC.

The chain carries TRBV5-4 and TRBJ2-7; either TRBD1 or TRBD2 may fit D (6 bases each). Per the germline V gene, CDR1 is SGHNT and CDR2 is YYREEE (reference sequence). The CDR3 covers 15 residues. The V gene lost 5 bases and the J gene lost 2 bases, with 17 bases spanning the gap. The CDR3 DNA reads TGTGCCAGCAGTTATCAGGGGACTGCGACCTACGAGCAGTACTTC. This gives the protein CASSYQGTATYEQYF.

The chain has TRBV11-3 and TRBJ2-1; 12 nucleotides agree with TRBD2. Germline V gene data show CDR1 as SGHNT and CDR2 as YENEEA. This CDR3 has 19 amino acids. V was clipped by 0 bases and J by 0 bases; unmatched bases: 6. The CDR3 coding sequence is TGTGCCAGCAGCTTAGACGGGAGACTAGCGGGAGACTCCTACAATGAGCAGTTCTTC. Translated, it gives CASSLDGRLAGDSYNEQFF.